The 15 T cell receptor beta chains below all came from one sample that was sequenced in a study of T cell repertoires in cytomegalovirus infection (dated by TCRdb to between 2018 and 2021). TCRdb lists the instrument as Illumina HiSeq 1500. The raw public data were reprocessed by TCRdb itself: fastp quality trimming at Q25, MiXCR clonotype calling, in-frame beta chains only. Duplicate CDR3 protein sequences are folded into a single record with the most common DNA and genes. Here the sample has 200,000 to 300,000 distinct CDR3 sequences; roughly an eighth occur a single time. The biggest ten clones account for around 8.8% of the sample. The specimen was PBMCs. Every receptor here comes from a human donor in good health (CMV status not recorded). Some clones in this sample may be carry-over from other donors' samples.

There are many counts of this clonotype. V is TRBV11-2 and J is TRBJ1-1; TRBD1 matches at 7 bases. V gave up 4 bases and J gave up 9 bases; unmatched junction bases: 8. The CDR3 is 13 residues long. Germline CDR1 reads SGHAT; CDR2 reads FQNNGV. CDR3 sequence reads: CASSSPQGGKAFF. For the CDR3, the DNA is TGTGCCAGCAGCTCACCCCAGGGGGGGAAAGCTTTCTTT.

This clonotype was counted only a few times. V gene TRBV7-3 combines with J gene TRBJ1-2; possible D gene TRBD1, 6 bases. CDR3 size: 14 residues. Between the trimmed V and J ends, which lost 0 bases and 4 bases, there was a span of 9 bases. Germline lookup yields CDR1 SGHTA and CDR2 FQGTGA. This CDR3 reads CASSLTGQTYGYTF. CDR3 DNA sequence: TGTGCCAGCAGCTTAACCGGACAGACCTATGGCTACACCTTC. Looking up the rest from reference TRBV7-3 and TRBJ1-2 gives the full variable domain: GAGVSQTPSNKVTEKGKYVELRCDPISGHTALYWYRQSLGQGPEFLIYFQGTGAADDSGLPNDRFFAVRPEGSVSTLKIQRTERGDSAVYLCASSLTGQTYGYTFGSGTRLTVV.

To note about this clonotype: The junction departs from the called germline gene at one end, perhaps through a read error. J is TRBJ1-2 and V is TRBV7-2; D gene ambiguous. This CDR3 is built from 15 residues. CDR1 and CDR2 from the germline V gene are SGHTA and FQGNSA. The CDR3 region has the DNA TGTGCCAGCAGCCCCGGGCCGCTCACTCGTGGTGGCTACAACTTC. Amino acids: CASSPGPLTRGGYNF.

The chain has TRBV29-1 and TRBJ2-1; 10 positions match TRBD2. V lost 3 bases to trimming and J lost 12 bases; unmatched junction nucleotides: 8. The CDR3 length is 13 residues. The germline V gene has CDR1 SQVTM and CDR2 ANQGSEA. Written as DNA, the CDR3 is TGCAGCGTTGATGAAGCGGGGGGGCCTTTGCAGTTCTTC. It yields the protein CSVDEAGGPLQFF.

This clonotype was seen many times. V usage is TRBV7-8 and J usage is TRBJ2-7, with 9 nucleotides matching TRBD1. Germline CDR1 SGHVS, CDR2 FQNEAQ. The V segment lost 8 bases and the J segment 2 bases; nucleotides outside the gene matches: 13. There are 16 residues in the CDR3. The CDR3 DNA sequence: TGTGCCAGCGGCCCCAGGGCACAGGGGGCCACCTACGAGCAGTACTTC. The encoded protein is CASGPRAQGATYEQYF.

The J gene is TRBJ2-3, the V gene TRBV12-3 or TRBV12-4; D may correspond to TRBD1 or TRBD2 (5 bases each). The CDR3 runs 13 residues. Deletions cut 6 bases from V and 2 bases from J, with 9 bases between. The CDR3: CASRGVVTDTQYF. The CDR3 nucleotides read TGTGCCAGCAGGGGGGTTGTCACAGATACGCAGTATTTT.

This clonotype was recorded many times. The V call is TRBV7-2, the J call TRBJ2-7; D is ambiguous. This CDR3 has 11 amino acids. Between the trimmed V and J ends, which lost 5 bases and 0 bases, there was a span of 2 bases. Germline V gene data show CDR1 as SGHTA and CDR2 as FQGNSA. The CDR3: CASSLSYEQYF. The DNA of the CDR3 is TGTGCCAGCAGCCTCTCCTACGAGCAGTACTTC.

In its sample, this clonotype was seen many times. The chain uses TRBV5-6 and TRBJ1-1; maybe TRBD1 (5 bases). Trimming stripped 2 bases from V and 2 bases from J, with 13 bases between. CDR1 and CDR2 (germline): SGHDT, YYEEEE. The CDR3 consists of 15 residues. The chain's CDR3 is CASSLGASGNTEAFF. The CDR3 nucleotides are TGTGCCAGCAGCTTAGGGGCCTCAGGAAACACTGAAGCTTTCTTT.

The table lists this clonotype with many counts. The rearrangement links TRBV11-3 to TRBJ1-1; D not certain. Per the germline V gene, CDR1 is SGHNT and CDR2 is YENEEA. Deletions cut 4 bases from V and 6 bases from J, with 12 bases between. The CDR3 has 13 residues. This chain's CDR3 is CASSSRVDAEAFF. CDR3 nucleotide sequence: TGTGCCAGCAGCTCACGGGTGGACGCTGAAGCTTTCTTT.

In regard to this clonotype: A much larger clone is a single base away; this may be a read error. This rearrangement joins TRBV28 to TRBJ2-7, with D tentatively TRBD1 or TRBD2 (7 bases each). The CDR3 loop spans 15 amino acids. Germline V gene lookup returns CDR1 MDHEN and CDR2 SYDVKM. In DNA form, the CDR3 reads TGTTCCAGCACCCCAGGGGGGGTTTCCTCCTACGAGCAGTACTTC. This codes for CSSTPGGVSSYEQYF.

This clonotype was detected ten times or more. The chain couples TRBV7-9 to TRBJ2-5; no clear D. The germline V gene has CDR1 SEHNR and CDR2 FQNEAQ (reference sequence). This CDR3 contains 13 residues. Trimming removed 1 base from V and 5 bases from J, with 8 bases in between. The CDR3 region has the DNA TGTGCCAGCAGCTTAGTTGGGTATGAGACCCAGTACTTC. This gives the protein CASSLVGYETQYF. Supplemented by reference TRBV7-9 and TRBJ2-5, the full variable domain reads DTGVSQNPRHKITKRGQNVTFRCDPISEHNRLYWYRQTLGQGPEFLTYFQNEAQLEKSRLLSDRFSAERPKGSFSTLEIQRTEQGDSAMYLCASSLVGYETQYFGPGTRLLVL.

This clonotype was found a few times. This chain uses TRBV28 with TRBJ2-5, with TRBD1 identical over 8 bases. Germline CDR1 and CDR2: MDHEN and SYDVKM. Unmatched junction bases numbered 7, after V lost 3 bases and J lost 4 bases. This CDR3 spans 15 amino acids. The CDR3 spells CASSLGGQGGETQYF. Here the CDR3 DNA reads TGTGCCAGCAGTTTGGGTGGACAGGGAGGAGAGACCCAGTACTTC.

V usage is TRBV20-1 and J usage is TRBJ1-1; D unclear. The V and J ends lost 0 bases and 1 base respectively, with 9 bases between them. CDR1 DFQATT and CDR2 SNEGSKA come from the germline V gene (reference sequence). The length of the CDR3 is 14 residues. CDR3 sequence reads: CSARELKPNTEAFF. The CDR3 region has the DNA TGCAGTGCTAGAGAACTGAAGCCGAACACTGAAGCTTTCTTT.

The table lists this clonotype with many counts. This chain uses TRBV7-2 with TRBJ2-1; D unclear. Germline V gene data show CDR1 as SGHTA and CDR2 as FQGNSA. The CDR3 totals 15 residues. Deletions cut 0 bases from V and 2 bases from J, with 8 bases between. Here the CDR3 reads CASSLAWAAYNEQFF. In DNA form, the CDR3 reads TGTGCCAGCAGCTTAGCTTGGGCAGCCTACAATGAGCAGTTCTTC.

This clonotype has at least ten counts. The J gene is TRBJ2-7, the V gene TRBV11-2; 13 nucleotides line up with TRBD2. Germline V CDR1 and CDR2: SGHAT, FQNNGV. Unmatched junction bases numbered 7, after V lost 5 bases and J lost 0 bases. The CDR3 consists of 17 residues. The CDR3, as DNA: TGTGCCAGCAGCCGAAACGGACTAGCGGGGGCCTCCTACGAGCAGTACTTC. Translating gives CASSRNGLAGASYEQYF.